A selection of T cell receptor beta chains follows, all from one sample in a study of neurological immune-mediated disorders. TCRdb itself ran the 5' RACE reads through MiXCR, one entry per CDR3 protein. The table has under 80,000 distinct CDR3 sequences, approximately 10% seen once. Sample: PBMCs. The receptor source for this set is a man aged 50 to 60 in good health. CDR3s leave out the opening cysteine and the closing phenylalanine or tryptophan. The D gene is left open where the match is weak.

TRBD1	TRBJ2-3	11	TRBV7-8	ASSRDREDTQY
.	TRBJ1-2	11	TRBV7-2	ASDSNQGLGYT
TRBD2	TRBJ2-5	15	TRBV6-2/TRBV6-3	ASSYSTGGVAQETQY
TRBD2	TRBJ2-7	15	TRBV7-2	ASSLTSGLAGGAEQY
.	TRBJ2-2	14	TRBV9	ASSVGFGLTAGELF
TRBD1	TRBJ2-7	12	TRBV25-1	ASSDTGVAYEQY
.	TRBJ2-3	13	TRBV7-8	ASSPMREIGDTQY
TRBD2	TRBJ2-5	13	TRBV5-1	ASSAPGLGQETQY
TRBD2	TRBJ2-3	13	TRBV10-3	AISRAGDGTDTQY
.	TRBJ2-1	12	TRBV7-6	ASSLAVTGNEQF
.	TRBJ1-4	11	TRBV5-1	ASSPRENEKLF
.	TRBJ1-1	13	TRBV11-2	ASSFMRARGTEAF
.	TRBJ1-2	12	TRBV4-2	ASSPDSKNYGYT
TRBD2	TRBJ2-1	13	TRBV5-5	ASSLVSLAGVEQF
.	TRBJ2-2	12	TRBV18	ASSPPARSGELF
.	TRBJ2-7	11	TRBV19	ATTGPSSYEQY
.	TRBJ2-3	15	TRBV9	ASSTSLASRGTDTQY
.	TRBJ2-7	12	TRBV5-1	ASSLDTGSYEQY
.	TRBJ2-7	11	TRBV29-1	SVEGKGGYEQY
.	TRBJ2-2	10	TRBV19	ASSPGAGELF
TRBD2	TRBJ2-2	14	TRBV20-1	SARDPLAGNTGELF
TRBD1	TRBJ1-4	13	TRBV27	ASSKTGAANEKLF
.	TRBJ2-3	10	TRBV28	ASSSVTDTQY
.	TRBJ2-1	12	TRBV20-1	SASGPSRPNEQF
.	TRBJ2-3	12	TRBV7-3	ASSLTPDTDTQY
TRBD1	TRBJ2-3	16	TRBV11-2	ASSSRGGGQGATDTQY
TRBD2	TRBJ2-1	13	TRBV7-2	ASSPWTSGSSEQF
.	TRBJ1-2	13	TRBV18	ASSPDSGFDYGYT
.	TRBJ2-2	10	TRBV7-2	ASSPPPGELF
TRBD1	TRBJ1-5	14	TRBV28	ASSLNPGQGNQPQH
.	TRBJ2-7	11	TRBV24-1	ATSEPSPQEQY
TRBD1	TRBJ1-1	13	TRBV5-1	ASSMLGGAKAEAF
.	TRBJ2-7	11	TRBV12-3/TRBV12-4	ASSPYGQLEQY
TRBD1	TRBJ2-3	13	TRBV7-8	ASSPGGQESYTQY
.	TRBJ2-1	15	TRBV4-2	ASSLGARGVSYNEQF
TRBD2	TRBJ2-1	12	TRBV20-1	SAPGLGAYNEQF
TRBD2	TRBJ2-2	14	TRBV5-4	ASSTVAGAYTGELF
.	TRBJ2-6	15	TRBV11-2	ASNGVRSDLWANVLT
.	TRBJ2-2	12	TRBV20-1	SAREVVNTGELF
.	TRBJ1-5	15	TRBV2	ASSEGRGVVSNQPQH
.	TRBJ1-2	12	TRBV20-1	SARWGSVGYGYT
.	TRBJ1-1	11	TRBV3-1	ASSQGRRTEAF
TRBD1	TRBJ2-4	15	TRBV2	ASSEAPQGVAKNIQY
TRBD1	TRBJ1-5	14	TRBV6-1	ASSEAMGQGNQPQH
.	TRBJ1-6	13	TRBV12-3/TRBV12-4	ASSLVGGTNSPLH
.	TRBJ1-1	12	TRBV20-1	SARLAHPKTEAF
.	TRBJ2-2	13	TRBV6-2/TRBV6-3	ASSDGPVGAGELF
TRBD1	TRBJ2-3	12	TRBV4-3	ASSRDRGRDTQY
.	TRBJ1-1	13	TRBV5-1	ASSLVGHQNTEGL
TRBD1	TRBJ1-5	12	TRBV13	ASSRGQENQPQH
.	TRBJ2-1	11	TRBV5-1	ASSSDRYNEQF
.	TRBJ1-5	10	TRBV29-1	SVGGRGQPQH
TRBD2	TRBJ2-5	14	TRBV3-1	ASSPGLAGTQETQY
.	TRBJ2-7	10	TRBV29-1	SVVLTYYEQY
TRBD1	TRBJ2-7	11	TRBV18	ASSPAGQGASN